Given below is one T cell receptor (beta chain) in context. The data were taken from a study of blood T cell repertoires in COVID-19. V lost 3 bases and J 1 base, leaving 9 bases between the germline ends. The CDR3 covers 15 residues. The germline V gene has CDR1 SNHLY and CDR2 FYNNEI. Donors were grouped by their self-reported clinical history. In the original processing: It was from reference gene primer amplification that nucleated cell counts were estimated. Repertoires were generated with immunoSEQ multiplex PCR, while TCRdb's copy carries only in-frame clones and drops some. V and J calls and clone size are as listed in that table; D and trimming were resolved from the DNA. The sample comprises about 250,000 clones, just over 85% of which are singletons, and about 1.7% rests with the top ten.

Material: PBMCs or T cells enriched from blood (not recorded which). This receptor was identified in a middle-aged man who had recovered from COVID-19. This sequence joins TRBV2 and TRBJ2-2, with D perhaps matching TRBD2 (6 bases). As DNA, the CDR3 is TGTGCCAGCAGTGACTACGGGGGGAACACCGGGGAGCTGTTTTTT. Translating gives CASSDYGGNTGELFF.